These T cell receptor beta chains were read from a single sample in a study of human T cells and chemical hapten exposure. TCRdb independently ran MiXCR on the RACE reads; one entry per CDR3 protein. The table includes over 130,000 distinct CDR3 sequences, 12% detected once. The specimen comprised whole blood, sampled in connection with sensitization to the hapten diphenylcyclopropenone (DPC). These receptors all stem from a woman between 50 and 59 years old with alopecia areata. Some clones in this sample may be carry-over from other donors' samples. Both conserved end residues are part of each CDR3. D genes are given only for firm matches. Size tells how often a clone was seen (once, few, many) or the class of an expanded clone, and some rows leave it out.

>.|TRBJ2-7|.|TRBV7-2
CASSFDRYSYEQYF
TGTGCCAGCAGCTTCGACAGGTACTCCTACGAGCAGTACTTC
>.|TRBJ1-1|.|TRBV29-1
CSVAGVPEAFF
TGCAGCGTTGCCGGAGTCCCTGAAGCTTTCTTT
>many|TRBJ1-4|TRBD1|TRBV11-2
CASRQGSNEKLFF
TGTGCCAGCCGACAGGGCTCTAATGAAAAACTGTTTTTT
>.|TRBJ2-7|TRBD1|TRBV27
CASWTGGGLGYEQYF
TGTGCCAGCTGGACAGGGGGCGGCCTTGGCTACGAGCAGTACTTC
>.|TRBJ2-7|TRBD2|TRBV6-2/TRBV6-3
CASSYAGAYEQYF
TGTGCCAGCAGTTACGCGGGAGCATACGAGCAGTACTTC
>.|TRBJ2-3|.|TRBV5-6
CASSSTGRPDTQYF
TGTGCCAGCAGCTCGACAGGGAGGCCAGATACGCAGTATTTT
>.|TRBJ2-1|.|TRBV5-1
CASGQLYNEQFF
TGCGCCAGCGGCCAACTTTACAATGAGCAGTTCTTC
>many|TRBJ1-5|TRBD1|TRBV27
CASSPDRVQNQPQHF
TGTGCCAGCAGTCCGGACAGGGTTCAAAATCAGCCCCAGCATTTT
>few|TRBJ2-2|TRBD1|TRBV9
CASSVGEGTGGYTGELFF
TGTGCCAGCAGCGTAGGTGAAGGGACAGGGGGCTACACCGGGGAGCTGTTTTTT
>many|TRBJ1-5|TRBD1|TRBV28
CAGQGSLSLNQPQHF
TGTGCCGGACAGGGCTCCCTTTCTCTCAATCAGCCCCAGCATTTT
>many|TRBJ2-7|.|TRBV7-2
CASSLTDSYEQYF
TGTGCCAGCAGCTTAACTGACTCCTACGAGCAGTACTTC
>.|TRBJ1-2|.|TRBV28
CASSLWPARLRDGYTF
TGTGCCAGCAGTTTATGGCCTGCCAGACTTAGAGATGGCTACACCTTC
>few|TRBJ2-1|.|TRBV10-3
CAIGAANEQFF
TGTGCCATCGGGGCGGCCAATGAGCAGTTCTTC
>few|TRBJ2-3|.|TRBV7-2
CASSLRRGAGTDTQYF
TGTGCCAGCAGCTTAAGGCGGGGAGCTGGTACAGATACGCAGTATTTT
>few|TRBJ2-2|TRBD2|TRBV29-1
CSVPGLDTGELFF
TGCAGCGTCCCGGGACTAGACACCGGGGAGCTGTTTTTT
>many|TRBJ2-6|.|TRBV18
CASSPLGHQERPGANVLTF
TGTGCCAGCTCACCACTCGGACATCAGGAGCGCCCTGGGGCCAACGTCCTGACTTTC
>few|TRBJ1-2|.|TRBV14
CASSQRLSREDYGYTF
TGTGCCAGCAGCCAAAGGTTGAGCCGGGAGGACTATGGCTACACCTTC
>.|TRBJ2-1|TRBD2|TRBV12-3/TRBV12-4
CASSRGLAAENYNEQFF
TGTGCCAGCAGTAGGGGACTAGCGGCCGAAAACTACAATGAGCAGTTCTTC
>.|TRBJ2-3|.|TRBV6-1
CASLNGRVVTDTQYF
TGTGCCAGCCTGAATGGCAGAGTCGTCACAGATACGCAGTATTTT
>many|TRBJ2-3|.|TRBV7-2
CASSTGSRTQYF
TGTGCCAGCAGCACAGGGTCGAGGACGCAGTATTTT
>many|TRBJ2-7|TRBD2|TRBV6-5
CASSYQAGGPPNEQYF
TGTGCCAGCAGTTACCAAGCGGGAGGGCCCCCAAACGAGCAGTACTTC
>.|TRBJ2-7|.|TRBV29-1
CSVGTSYEQYF
TGCAGCGTTGGGACTTCCTACGAGCAGTACTTC